This entry lists 30 T cell receptor beta chains sequenced from one sample in a study of T cell responses to AZD1222 COVID-19 vaccine. Sequenced by immunoSEQ multiplex PCR; TCRdb stores in-frame clones only, minus some. The repertoire holds about 160,000 clones, with approximately 91% as singletons. This material consisted of peripheral blood, taken on day 0 of AZD1222 vaccination. The receptors originated from an adult in good health.

This clone was seen only once. This sequence joins TRBV19 and TRBJ1-1, with D maybe TRBD1 (5 bases). Trimming shortened V by 2 bases and J by 9 bases, and 10 bases separated the two germline ends. The CDR3 covers 12 residues. The germline gives CDR1 LNHDA, CDR2 SQIVND (reference sequence). CDR3 nucleotides: TGTGCCAGTAGTATATCAGGGACGCAAGCTTTCTTT. Amino acid sequence: CASSISGTQAFF.

About this clone itself: At the DNA level, this CDR3 is encoded by other sequences in the same sample as well. The chain links TRBV30 to TRBJ1-5; D gene ambiguous. This CDR3 has 13 amino acids. V lost 2 bases and J 0 bases, leaving 5 bases between the germline ends. Germline-derived CDR1 and CDR2 are GTSNPN and SVGIG (reference sequence). CDR3 sequence reads: CAWSLGSNQPQHF. The CDR3 nucleotides read TGTGCCTGGAGTTTGGGTAGCAATCAGCCCCAGCATTTT.

The table lists this clone with a count of one. The genes are TRBV28 and TRBJ1-5; TRBD1 is a possible D gene (5 bases). The germline V gene encodes CDR1 MDHEN and CDR2 SYDVKM. The V end lost 5 bases, the J end lost 4 bases, and 18 bases lay between the germline ends. The CDR3 spans 16 residues. The CDR3 spells CASSTGTLGSNQPQHF. The CDR3 DNA follows: TGTGCCAGCAGTACTGGGACTTTGGGGTCTAATCAGCCCCAGCATTTT. The variable domain in full, completed from reference TRBV28 and TRBJ1-5, reads DVKVTQSSRYLVKRTGEKVFLECVQDMDHENMFWYRQDPGLGLRLIYFSYDVKMKEKGDIPEGYSVSREKKERFSLILESASTNQTSMYLCASSTGTLGSNQPQHFGDGTRLSIL.

This clone was observed a single time. V is TRBV10-3 and J is TRBJ2-3, with a weak D call TRBD1 (6 bases). Germline loops: CDR1 ENHRY, CDR2 SYGVKD. The CDR3 consists of 14 residues. V lost 8 bases, J lost 6 bases, and 18 bases lay in between. The CDR3 DNA is TGTGCCATCGGGGGCCAGGCCTTTCGGGATACGCAGTATTTT. As protein: CAIGGQAFRDTQYF.

This clone was counted a single time. The V call is TRBV4-3, the J call TRBJ2-7; D uncertain. The length of the CDR3 is 14 residues. V was cut by 1 base and J by 1 base, with 8 bases left in between. CDR1 and CDR2 from the germline V gene are LGHNA and YSLEER. CDR3 sequence reads: CASSQGLLSYEQYF. The CDR3 DNA reads as TGCGCCAGCAGCCAAGGACTTCTGTCCTACGAGCAGTACTTC.

The chain joins TRBV5-1 to TRBJ2-5, with a possible D match to TRBD2 (6 bases). Trimming took 4 bases from V and 3 from J, leaving 13 bases between them. In germline, CDR1 is SGHRS, CDR2 YFSETQ. This CDR3 comprises 14 residues. DNA for the CDR3: TGCGCCAGCAGCCCCCGGACGGGAGAAGAGACCCAGTACTTC. Encoded protein: CASSPRTGEETQYF.

The V call is TRBV19, the J call TRBJ2-2; 9 positions match TRBD1. The CDR3 runs 15 residues. Germline CDR1 reads LNHDA; CDR2 reads SQIVND (reference sequence). J lost 4 bases, V lost 9 bases, and 9 bases had no gene match. CDR3 sequence reads: CASERYRGRTGELFF. CDR3 nucleotides: TGTGCCAGCGAGCGTTACAGGGGGCGCACCGGGGAGCTGTTTTTT. The full variable domain, its missing parts supplied by reference TRBV19 and TRBJ2-2, is DGGITQSPKYLFRKEGQNVTLSCEQNLNHDAMYWYRQDPGQGLRLIYYSQIVNDFQKGDIAEGYSVSREKKESFPLTVTSAQKNPTAFYLCASERYRGRTGELFFGEGSRLTVL.

The rearrangement joins TRBV3-1 (or the pseudogene TRBV3-2) to TRBJ2-7; D is ambiguous. Germline V gene lookup returns CDR1 LGHDT and CDR2 YNNKEL (reference sequence). The CDR3 covers 15 residues. V shed 0 bases and J shed 0 bases, with 9 bases lying between them. The CDR3 protein is CASSQESYHSYEQYF. CDR3 in DNA: TGTGCCAGCAGCCAAGAAAGTTACCACTCCTACGAGCAGTACTTC.

The gene calls are TRBV3-1 (or the pseudogene TRBV3-2) and TRBJ1-6, with D perhaps TRBD1 (5 bases). The germline V gene has CDR1 LGHDT and CDR2 YNNKEL (reference sequence). This CDR3 has 15 residues. With 2 bases removed from V and 11 bases from J, the gap between germline ends came to 16 bases. CDR3: CASSQTSGYPTPLHF. DNA of the CDR3: TGTGCCAGCAGCCAAACTTCAGGGTACCCCACACCCCTCCACTTT.

The chain has TRBV6-5 and TRBJ2-5; 11 bases are shared with TRBD2. The CDR3 sequence is 15 residues long. The V gene's germline CDR1 is MNHEY and CDR2 SVGAGI. V shed 2 bases, J shed 3 bases, and the junction held 2 bases outside the gene matches. In DNA, the CDR3 is TGTGCCAGCAGTTACGGGACTAGCGGTAAAGAGACCCAGTACTTC. As protein: CASSYGTSGKETQYF.

The chain carries TRBV9 and TRBJ1-1; 7 bases are a match to TRBD1. The V gene end was trimmed by 4 bases and the J gene end by 0 bases; junction bases not matched to a gene: 3. Germline V gene sequence: CDR1 SGDLS, CDR2 YYNGEE. This CDR3 is built from 14 residues. CDR3 nucleotide sequence: TGTGCCAGCAGCAGACAGGGAATGAACACTGAAGCTTTCTTT. Translation gives CASSRQGMNTEAFF.

This clone has just a few counts. The rearrangement uses TRBV15 and TRBJ2-3; 13 positions agree with TRBD2. V lost 0 bases and J lost 1; bases outside the gene matches: 4. The CDR3 consists of 18 residues. Germline values: CDR1 LNHNV, CDR2 YYDKDF (reference sequence). In nucleotides, the CDR3 is TGTGCCACCAGCAGAGATACTAGCGGGAGGGCCGGCACAGATACGCAGTATTTT. Translated, it gives CATSRDTSGRAGTDTQYF.

This chain connects TRBV24-1 to TRBJ2-5; 8 bases match TRBD2. The germline gives CDR1 KGHDR, CDR2 SFDVKD. The CDR3 contains 16 residues. The V segment lost 4 bases and the J segment 5 bases; nucleotides outside the gene matches: 11. The CDR3 loop is CATSDPREGREETQYF. For the CDR3, the DNA is TGTGCCACCAGTGACCCCCGGGAGGGGCGGGAGGAGACCCAGTACTTC.

The chain uses TRBV24-1 and TRBJ2-1; D gene uncertain. V was shortened by 3 bases and J by 6 bases, with 8 bases between the two germline ends. Germline assignment: CDR1 KGHDR and CDR2 SFDVKD. CDR3 length: 13 amino acids. CDR3 sequence: CATSDKGTNEQFF. CDR3 DNA: TGTGCCACCAGTGATAAGGGCACCAATGAGCAGTTCTTC.

The chain has TRBV21-1 and TRBJ1-2; the listed D gene, TRBD1, was not tested against the DNA. TRBV21-1 is a pseudogene locus. The CDR3 extends over 15 amino acids. The DNA for the CDR3 is TGTGCCAGCAGCTCTCCCCGGACAGCTAACTATGGCTACACCTTC. This encodes CASSSPRTANYGYTF.

The rearrangement joins TRBV10-2 to TRBJ1-2; 12 bases align to TRBD1. V trimming: 4 bases; J trimming: 8 bases; junction bases outside the gene matches: 8. CDR3 length: 15 amino acids. CDR1 is WSHSY and CDR2 is SAAADI in the germline V gene. For the CDR3, the DNA is TGCGCCAGCAGTGCCGGGACAGGGGGCATGAAGGGCTACACCTTC. It translates to CASSAGTGGMKGYTF.

The table lists this clone with a count of one. The rearrangement links TRBV9 to TRBJ1-3; tentative D call: TRBD1 (5 bases). Germline loops: CDR1 SGDLS, CDR2 YYNGEE. CDR3 size: 16 residues. V was shortened by 4 bases and J by 6 bases, with 20 bases between the two germline ends. Written as DNA, the CDR3 is TGTGCCAGCAGCTTAAGGGCCCGGGGGTCGGAAAACACCATATATTTT. Residues: CASSLRARGSENTIYF.

The rearrangement joins TRBV9 to TRBJ2-1; D might be TRBD2 (7 bases). This CDR3 contains 16 residues. Trimming removed 0 bases from V and 8 bases from J, with 18 bases in between. Germline values: CDR1 SGDLS, CDR2 YYNGEE. The CDR3 loop is CASSVDPRGRWDEQFF. The CDR3 DNA is TGTGCCAGCAGCGTAGACCCGCGGGGGCGGTGGGATGAGCAGTTCTTC.

This chain connects TRBV11-2 to TRBJ1-5; possibly TRBD1 for D (5 bases). This CDR3 is 17 amino acids long. V was clipped by 0 bases and J by 1 base, with 13 bases between them. In germline, CDR1 is SGHAT, CDR2 FQNNGV. CDR3 sequence reads: CASSLDGRGWSNQPQHF. DNA for the CDR3: TGTGCCAGCAGCTTAGATGGGAGGGGTTGGAGCAATCAGCCCCAGCATTTT.

The J gene is TRBJ1-5, the V gene TRBV28; a possible D gene is TRBD1 (5 bases). The germline CDR1 and CDR2 sequences are MDHEN and SYDVKM. The germline V and J ends were trimmed by 2 bases and 4 bases, with 15 bases remaining between them. The CDR3 extends over 16 amino acids. CDR3 in DNA: TGTGCCAGCAGTTTAGGAAAACGGGGCTTTAATCAGCCCCAGCATTTT. It specifies CASSLGKRGFNQPQHF.

This chain joins TRBV9 and TRBJ1-3; TRBD1 matches 10 bases. The length of the CDR3 is 16 residues. The J segment lost 1 base and the V segment lost 3 bases, leaving 4 bases of the junction unmatched. Germline-derived CDR1 and CDR2 are SGDLS and YYNGEE. The CDR3 DNA reads TGTGCCAGCAGCGAGACAGGGGGCAGGTCTGGAAACACCATATATTTT. This gives the protein CASSETGGRSGNTIYF.

The rearrangement joins TRBV27 to TRBJ2-1; D assignment may be TRBD1 or TRBD2 (5 bases each). Germline V lookup: CDR1 MNHEY, CDR2 SMNVEV (reference sequence). There are 16 residues in the CDR3. Trimming removed 4 bases at V and 5 bases at J, with 18 bases between. CDR3 in DNA: TGTGCCAGCAGTTCGGGACCCCCAATACTGAACAATGAGCAGTTCTTC. Translated: CASSSGPPILNNEQFF.

V and J are TRBV6-5 and TRBJ2-7; D unclear. Germline CDR1 reads MNHEY; CDR2 reads SVGAGI. Between the trimmed V and J ends, which lost 4 bases and 0 bases, there was a span of 13 bases. The CDR3 is made up of 15 amino acids. CDR3 coding DNA: TGTGCCAGCAGTTCGCCGACTTTAAGCTCCTACGAGCAGTACTTC. This sequence encodes CASSSPTLSSYEQYF.

The rearrangement links TRBV6-5 to TRBJ1-2; unclear D gene. The length of the CDR3 is 14 residues. Per the germline V gene, CDR1 is MNHEY and CDR2 is SVGAGI. The V end was cut by 10 bases, the J end by 5 bases, with 20 bases between. In DNA, the CDR3 is TGTGCCACCCCATCGATAGACAAAATATATGGCTACACCTTC. It yields the protein CATPSIDKIYGYTF.

The chain is built from TRBV7-2 and TRBJ2-7; D might be TRBD2 (5 bases). CDR1 SGHTA and CDR2 FQGNSA come from the germline V gene. This CDR3 contains 13 residues. V lost 3 bases and J lost 7, with 13 bases in between. CDR3 in amino acids: CASSFGGPPEQYF. DNA for the CDR3: TGTGCCAGCAGCTTTGGCGGGCCCCCAGAGCAGTACTTC.

The genes are TRBV28 and TRBJ1-1; D is possibly TRBD1 (5 bases). This CDR3 is built from 16 residues. Trimming took off 2 bases at V and 0 bases at J, with 13 bases between the two ends. The germline V gene has CDR1 MDHEN and CDR2 SYDVKM. The CDR3 is CASSLAGGGMNTEAFF. DNA for the CDR3: TGTGCCAGCAGTTTAGCCGGGGGTGGCATGAACACTGAAGCTTTCTTT.

V gene TRBV5-1 combines with J gene TRBJ2-7, with TRBD2 matching 10 bases. V trimming: 0 bases; J trimming: 4 bases; junction bases outside the gene matches: 7. There are 16 residues in the CDR3. The germline CDR1 and CDR2 sequences are SGHRS and YFSETQ. CDR3 sequence reads: CASSLVESSGSYEQYF. CDR3 nucleotides: TGCGCCAGCAGCTTGGTTGAGTCTAGCGGGAGTTACGAGCAGTACTTC.

V usage is TRBV6-2 or TRBV6-3 and J usage is TRBJ2-3; D gene unclear. Germline values: CDR1 MNHEY, CDR2 SVGEGT. The CDR3 is made up of 11 amino acids. With 3 bases removed from V and 5 bases from J, the gap between germline ends came to 3 bases. The CDR3 DNA follows: TGTGCCAGCAGTTATATAGATACGCAGTATTTT. As protein: CASSYIDTQYF.

The chain combines TRBV5-5 with TRBJ2-2; D not certain. V lost 2 bases and J lost 0, with 11 bases in between. CDR3 size: 16 residues. The germline V gene encodes CDR1 SGHKS and CDR2 YYEKEE (reference sequence). The CDR3 nucleotides read TGTGCCAGCAGCTTCGCTCTTGGGTCGAACACCGGGGAGCTGTTTTTT. Translating it yields CASSFALGSNTGELFF.

A single count supports this clone. V is TRBV7-2 and J is TRBJ2-7, with a possible D match to TRBD2 (5 bases). The CDR3 contains 14 residues. Germline V lookup: CDR1 SGHTA, CDR2 FQGNSA. Trimming removed 2 bases from V and 3 bases from J, with 11 bases in between. CDR3 amino acids: CASSLRDQSYEQYF. The CDR3 coding sequence is TGTGCCAGCAGCTTACGGGATCAGAGCTACGAGCAGTACTTC.